A selection of T cell receptor beta chains follows, all from one sample in a study of T cell clonotyping in hematopoietic cell transplantation. The assay was immunoSEQ multiplex PCR, and TCRdb's table has in-frame clones only and misses some. The sample yields some 76,000 clones, 96% seen once. Sample: peripheral blood mononuclear cells, taken before stem cell transplant. The receptors shown here come from a woman aged 45-59 years with acute myeloid leukemia. Some clones in this sample may be carry-over from other donors' samples. The CDR3 runs from the conserved cysteine through the conserved F or W. A D gene is named only where the DNA matches it firmly. The size of a clone is reported for some rows only, either as once, few or many, or as a class for expanded clones.

>.|TRBV6-6|TRBJ2-7|.
TGTGCCCGCCCGTGGCGTTTGGACGAGCAGTACTTC
CARPWRLDEQYF
>.|TRBV6-4|TRBJ2-1|.
TGTGCCAGCAGTGACTCTTTTGGGGGCTACAATGAGCAGTTCTTC
CASSDSFGGYNEQFF
>.|TRBV5-4|TRBJ1-2|.
TGTGCCAGCAGCTATCAGCAGGGGGGCTACACCTTC
CASSYQQGGYTF
>TRBD2|TRBV2|TRBJ2-5|.
TGTGCCAGCAGTGACCCTCGGCTAGCGGGAGTTCAAGAGACCCAGTACTTC
CASSDPRLAGVQETQYF
>TRBD1|TRBV7-9|TRBJ1-2|.
TGTGCCAGCAGCTCAGGGGGAGTCGATGGCTACACCTTC
CASSSGGVDGYTF
>.|TRBV7-3|TRBJ1-1|once
TGTGCCAGCAGCTCTCACAGGAACACTGAAGCTTTCTTT
CASSSHRNTEAFF
>.|TRBV27|TRBJ2-7|.
TGTGCCAGCAGTTTCCAAGGAGGGGACATCAACGAGCAGTACTTC
CASSFQGGDINEQYF
>.|TRBV25-1|TRBJ1-1|.
TGTGCCAGCAGGAGGGACTGGAACACTGAAGCTTTCTTT
CASRRDWNTEAFF
>.|TRBV18|TRBJ2-1|.
TGTGCCAGCTCACCGTCGGCTCCCCTGGGGAATGAGCAGTTCTTC
CASSPSAPLGNEQFF
>TRBD2|TRBV4-1|TRBJ2-7|.
TGCGCCAGCAGCCAGCATACTAGCGGGGTCGCCTACGAGCAGTACTTC
CASSQHTSGVAYEQYF
>.|TRBV6-5|TRBJ1-1|.
TGTGCCAGCAGTTACCGGCTGGGGTTAATGAACACTGAAGCTTTCTTT
CASSYRLGLMNTEAFF
>.|TRBV5-1|TRBJ2-1|.
TGCGCCAGCAGCTTGGGGCTAGCGAACAATGAGCAGTTCTTC
CASSLGLANNEQFF
>TRBD1|TRBV6-1|TRBJ2-5|.
TGTGCCAGCAGTGAAGTGACGGGACAGGAGGTGGAGACCCAGTACTTC
CASSEVTGQEVETQYF
>.|TRBV28|TRBJ2-2|.
TGTGCCAGCAGTGGTCCGGGCCCCGGGGAGCTGTTTTTT
CASSGPGPGELFF
>TRBD1|TRBV7-6|TRBJ1-4|.
TGTGCCAGCAGCGAACAGGACAGGGACAATGAAAAACTGTTTTTT
CASSEQDRDNEKLFF
>.|TRBV29-1|TRBJ1-1|.
TGCAGCGGACAACAGATGAACACTGAAGCTTTCTTT
CSGQQMNTEAFF
>.|TRBV28|TRBJ1-4|few
TGTGCCAGCAGTTCCTGGATATCGACAGCAACTAATGAAAAACTGTTTTTT
CASSSWISTATNEKLFF
>.|TRBV5-1|TRBJ2-7|.
TGCGCCAGCAGGCAGGACACAGGGAGATCCGAGCAGTACTTC
CASRQDTGRSEQYF
>TRBD1|TRBV29-1|TRBJ1-2|.
TGCAGCGTTGACGAGACAGGGATTGGCTACACCTTC
CSVDETGIGYTF
>.|TRBV9|TRBJ2-5|.
TGTGCCAGCAGCGGGGGGTCACCAGAGGAGACCCAGTACTTC
CASSGGSPEETQYF
>.|TRBV29-1|TRBJ1-3|.
TGCAGCGTGGGGCGGGGTACTGGAAACACCATATATTTT
CSVGRGTGNTIYF
>.|TRBV30|TRBJ1-2|.
TGTGCCTGGAGTGTAGGGAACAGGGAGGGTGGCTACACCTTC
CAWSVGNREGGYTF
>.|TRBV25-1|TRBJ1-1|.
TGTGCCAGCAGTGAAGACAGACTCGAGGCTTTCTTT
CASSEDRLEAFF
>.|TRBV9|TRBJ1-1|.
TGTGCCAGCAGCGCCCAGAACACTGAAGCTTTCTTT
CASSAQNTEAFF
>.|TRBV7-2|TRBJ2-3|.
TGTGCCAGCAGCTTAGTGGGGGGGCGTACAAACACAGATACGCAGTATTTT
CASSLVGGRTNTDTQYF
>.|TRBV7-6|TRBJ2-3|.
TGTGCCAGCAGCTATGAACCTGGGAGGACAGATACGCAGTATTTT
CASSYEPGRTDTQYF
>.|TRBV30|TRBJ1-6|.
TGTGCCTGGGGAAGACCTATTTCACCCCTCCACTTT
CAWGRPISPLHF
>.|TRBV15|TRBJ1-1|.
TGTGCCACCAGCAGAGATATAGGGTCGAACACTGAAGCTTTCTTT
CATSRDIGSNTEAFF
>.|TRBV5-6|TRBJ1-2|.
TGTGCCAGCAGCAGGGGGATGAACTATGGCTACACCTTC
CASSRGMNYGYTF
>TRBD2|TRBV5-6|TRBJ2-1|.
TGTGCCAGCAGGGAGACTAGCGGGAGGGCCGGTGAGCAGTTCTTC
CASRETSGRAGEQFF
>.|TRBV5-1|TRBJ1-4|.
TGCGCCAGCAGCTTGGACAGGTGGGATGAAAAACTGTTTTTT
CASSLDRWDEKLFF
>TRBD1|TRBV15|TRBJ1-5|.
TGTGCCACCAGCTTCGACAGGGTGGCAGGCCAGCCCCAGCATTTT
CATSFDRVAGQPQHF
>.|TRBV2|TRBJ2-5|.
TGTGCCAGCAGTGATCTAATGGAAGAGACCCAGTACTTC
CASSDLMEETQYF
>TRBD1|TRBV28|TRBJ2-7|.
TGTGCCAGCAGCAACCCTCCGGGACAGGGGATTTCCGAGCAGTACTTC
CASSNPPGQGISEQYF
>.|TRBV19|TRBJ2-3|.
TGTGCCAGTAGTATAGGCCCGGGCACAGATACGCAGTATTTT
CASSIGPGTDTQYF
>TRBD1|TRBV5-1|TRBJ2-7|.
TGCGCCAGCCGACGAATCCGGGACAGAAAATACGAGCAGTACTTC
CASRRIRDRKYEQYF
>.|TRBV28|TRBJ1-1|.
TGTGCCAGCAGTTCAGGAGCTATGAACACTGAAGCTTTCTTT
CASSSGAMNTEAFF
>TRBD1|TRBV5-1|TRBJ2-3|.
TGCGCCAGCAGAACACAGGGGATGGGTAAGGGAGATACGCAGTATTTT
CASRTQGMGKGDTQYF
>.|TRBV2|TRBJ2-7|.
TGTGCCAAGAGACAGGGACTCTCCTACGAGCAGTACTTC
CAKRQGLSYEQYF
>TRBD1|TRBV6-5|TRBJ1-1|.
TGTGCCAGCAGCCGCGGGGACAGGGACACTGAAGCTTTCTTT
CASSRGDRDTEAFF
>TRBD2|TRBV5-1|TRBJ2-3|once
TGCGCCAGCAGCTTGGTAAGCGGGAAAGACACAGATACGCAGTATTTT
CASSLVSGKDTDTQYF
>.|TRBV30|TRBJ2-5|.
TGTGCCTTGACGAGGCAGGGCCAGGAGACCCAGTACTTC
CALTRQGQETQYF
>.|TRBV2|TRBJ2-1|.
TGTGCCAGCAGTGAAGCGCGGGATTGGCAGGGGGAGGGTAATGAGCAGTTCTTC
CASSEARDWQGEGNEQFF
>.|TRBV29-1|TRBJ1-2|.
TGCAGCGTTGGAACCCTTTTCTATGGCTACACCTTC
CSVGTLFYGYTF
>.|TRBV29-1|TRBJ2-3|.
TGCAGCGTTGAAGATCTCGGGGGCAGGGATACGCAGTATTTT
CSVEDLGGRDTQYF
>.|TRBV28|TRBJ1-2|.
TGTGCCAGCAGTTTTTCCGGCGCAACCAACTATGGCTACACCTTC
CASSFSGATNYGYTF
>.|TRBV28|TRBJ1-1|.
TGTGCCAGTGAGACAATGAACACTGAAGCTTTCTTT
CASETMNTEAFF
>.|TRBV28|TRBJ1-5|.
TGTGCCAGCAGTTTATCTCCAGGGGACTACAATCAGCCCCAGCATTTT
CASSLSPGDYNQPQHF
>TRBD1|TRBV29-1|TRBJ2-3|.
TGCAGCGGCAGAAGACGGGAGACAGGGGGCCCGGATACGCAGTATTTT
CSGRRRETGGPDTQYF
>.|TRBV19|TRBJ1-1|.
TGTGCCAGTAGTATTGGAGGGGCGAACACTGAAGCTTTCTTT
CASSIGGANTEAFF
>.|TRBV6-6|TRBJ1-2|.
TGTGCCAGCAGTTACGGGGTAAATAACTATGGCTACACCTTC
CASSYGVNNYGYTF
>.|TRBV10-3|TRBJ2-7|.
TGTGCCACCCGAAGGGACGCATCCTACGAGCAGTACTTC
CATRRDASYEQYF
>TRBD2|TRBV19|TRBJ2-4|.
TGTGCCAGTAGTAGGGTGTCGGGGGGGACCAAAAACATTCAGTACTTC
CASSRVSGGTKNIQYF
>.|TRBV2|TRBJ2-2|.
TGTGCCAGCAAATGGCAGGCTAACACCGGGGAGCTGTTTTTT
CASKWQANTGELFF
>TRBD1|TRBV5-1|TRBJ1-2|.
TGCGCCAGCAGCATGGGACAGCTTAGCTACACCTTC
CASSMGQLSYTF